The 8 T cell receptor beta chains below all came from one sample that was sequenced in a study of cytomegalovirus exposure and HLA in healthy donors. The PCR made use of 60 Vbeta and 13 Jbeta primers. Method: immunoSEQ multiplex PCR; TCRdb's copy keeps in-frame clones and lacks some. The sample includes more than 100,000 clones, over 65% seen only once; the top ten take 3% to 4%. The sample taken for sequencing was PBMCs. The receptors were sampled from a woman in her twenties or thirties in good health and CMV-seropositive.

V usage is TRBV14 and J usage is TRBJ2-7; 11 bases align to TRBD2. CDR3 length equals 16 residues. The V gene end was trimmed by 4 bases and the J gene end by 0 bases; junction bases not matched to a gene: 5. Germline V gives CDR1 SGHDN, CDR2 FVKESK. CDR3: CASSPLAGGSSYEQYF. The CDR3 DNA follows: TGTGCCAGCAGCCCGTTAGCGGGGGGGAGCTCCTACGAGCAGTACTTC.

The chain couples TRBV18 to TRBJ2-3; possibly TRBD1 for D (6 bases). This CDR3 is 13 amino acids long. V lost 4 bases, J lost 6 bases, and 11 bases lay in between. CDR1 is KGHSH, CDR2 LQKENI, per germline. The CDR3 DNA follows: TGTGCCAGCTCACTAAACAGGGTTGATACGCAGTATTTT. This sequence encodes CASSLNRVDTQYF.

The V gene is TRBV9, the J gene TRBJ1-1; possibly TRBD1 for D (6 bases). Trimming cost V 6 bases and J 7 bases, with 10 bases left between them. Germline V CDR1 and CDR2: SGDLS, YYNGEE. The CDR3 runs to 11 residues. CDR3 sequence: CASTGTYEAFF. The CDR3 DNA sequence: TGTGCCAGCACCGGGACATATGAAGCTTTCTTT.

V usage is TRBV6-5 and J usage is TRBJ2-2, with no clear D. This CDR3 comprises 12 residues. Trimming took off 9 bases at V and 8 bases at J, with 13 bases between the two ends. The germline V gene encodes CDR1 MNHEY and CDR2 SVGAGI. The DNA for the CDR3 is TGTGCCAGTAAGAGGCTGGAGGGGGAGCTGTTTTTT. It is translated as CASKRLEGELFF.

This chain connects TRBV6-5 to TRBJ2-7; tentative D call: TRBD1 (6 bases). V lost 6 bases and J 3 bases, leaving 12 bases between the germline ends. Germline lookup yields CDR1 MNHEY and CDR2 SVGAGI. There are 13 residues in the CDR3. CDR3 sequence (DNA): TGTGCCAGCAGAATACCGGGACACTACGAGCAGTACTTC. It is translated as CASRIPGHYEQYF.

The J gene is TRBJ1-1, the V gene TRBV18, with a weak D call TRBD1 (5 bases). The CDR3 loop spans 14 amino acids. V was trimmed by 1 base and J by 1 base, leaving 7 bases between them. In germline, CDR1 is KGHSH, CDR2 LQKENI. The CDR3 DNA sequence: TGTGCCAGCTCACCACAGACAGCGAACACTGAAGCTTTCTTT. Translation: CASSPQTANTEAFF. The complete variable domain, with remaining parts taken from reference TRBV18 and TRBJ1-1, reads NAGVMQNPRHLVRRRGQEARLRCSPMKGHSHVYWYRQLPEEGLKFMVYLQKENIIDESGMPKERFSAEFPKEGPSILRIQQVVRGDSAAYFCASSPQTANTEAFFGQGTRLTVV.

The chain links TRBV29-1 to TRBJ2-7; D gene unclear. V shed 5 bases and J shed 2 bases, with 10 bases lying between them. CDR3 length: 12 residues. Germline CDR1 SQVTM, CDR2 ANQGSEA. Written as DNA, the CDR3 is TGCAGCGTTAACTCAAATACCTACGAGCAGTACTTC. Translated, it gives CSVNSNTYEQYF.

The chain joins TRBV4-3 to TRBJ1-5, with D possibly being TRBD1 (6 bases). CDR1 LGHNA and CDR2 YSLEER come from the germline V gene. The length of the CDR3 is 15 residues. The V gene lost 0 bases and the J gene lost 9 bases, with 15 bases spanning the gap. CDR3 bases: TGCGCCAGCAGCCAAGAGTGGCCAGGGGCAGGGCCCCAGCATTTT. It is translated as CASSQEWPGAGPQHF.